Each of the 28 T cell receptor beta chains below was sequenced from the same sample in a study of cytomegalovirus exposure and HLA in healthy donors. 13 Jbeta primers and 60 Vbeta primers were used for the PCR. The data were produced by immunoSEQ multiplex PCR, yet TCRdb's version contains in-frame clones alone and is incomplete. This table has hundreds of thousands of clones, 70% to 85% appearing once. Sequencing was carried out using PBMCs. Receptors originate from a girl aged 2-10 years in good health and CMV-seronegative.

This chain connects TRBV5-1 to TRBJ2-1; unclear D gene. The CDR3 runs 13 residues. CDR1 SGHRS and CDR2 YFSETQ come from the germline V gene. The V end was cut by 0 bases, the J end by 1 base, with 2 bases between. The CDR3 reads CASSLVSYNEQFF. CDR3 coding DNA: TGCGCCAGCAGCTTGGTATCCTACAATGAGCAGTTCTTC.

This sequence joins TRBV6-1 and TRBJ1-1, with unresolved D. Trimming removed 5 bases from V and 3 bases from J, with 7 bases in between. Germline V gene sequence: CDR1 MNHNS, CDR2 SASEGT. This CDR3 is built from 12 residues. The CDR3 spells CASSPLDTEAFF. The CDR3 DNA is TGTGCCAGCAGTCCCCTAGACACTGAAGCTTTCTTT.

This rearrangement joins TRBV7-9 to TRBJ1-6, with D uncertain. The CDR3 runs 14 residues. Germline CDR1 reads SEHNR; CDR2 reads FQNEAQ (reference sequence). Trimming left V 5 bases short and J 10 bases short, with 15 bases between. CDR3 coding DNA: TGTGCCAGCAGCCACGGACGTAGCGGGTCACCCCTCCACTTT. As protein: CASSHGRSGSPLHF.

This clone is a singleton in its sample. The chain carries TRBV9 and TRBJ2-3; D possibly corresponds to TRBD1 (6 bases). V lost 0 bases to trimming and J lost 1 base, with 12 bases between them. The germline V gene has CDR1 SGDLS and CDR2 YYNGEE. The CDR3 has 16 amino acids. In nucleotides, the CDR3 is TGTGCCAGCAGCGTAGCAGGGGCGGAAGGCACAGATACGCAGTATTTT. This translates into CASSVAGAEGTDTQYF.

The chain couples TRBV11-2 to TRBJ2-1; 7 bases fit TRBD2. The CDR3 sequence is 14 residues long. Germline V CDR1 and CDR2: SGHAT, FQNNGV. The ends lost 9 bases at V and 2 bases at J; junction bases unmatched: 7. CDR3 sequence reads: CASLQRGTYNEQFF. In DNA form, the CDR3 reads TGTGCCAGTTTACAGCGGGGAACCTACAATGAGCAGTTCTTC.

The chain is built from TRBV7-9 and TRBJ1-2; D is uncertain. The germline V gene has CDR1 SEHNR and CDR2 FQNEAQ (reference sequence). CDR3 size: 14 residues. The V end was cut by 6 bases, the J end by 0 bases, with 11 bases between. The CDR3 here is CASSYGEANYGYTF. The CDR3 region has the DNA TGTGCCAGCAGTTACGGGGAAGCTAACTATGGCTACACCTTC.

The rearrangement uses TRBV9 and TRBJ1-4, with a weak D call TRBD1 (6 bases). This CDR3 has 15 amino acids. Between the trimmed V and J ends, which lost 3 bases and 5 bases, there was a span of 14 bases. Looked up from germline, CDR1 is SGDLS and CDR2 is YYNGEE. The DNA of the CDR3 is TGTGCCAGCAGCGGCACAGGGTCAATAAATGAAAAACTGTTTTTT. It specifies CASSGTGSINEKLFF.

The chain recombines TRBV19 with TRBJ2-7, with D unclear. The CDR3 is made up of 13 amino acids. In germline, CDR1 is LNHDA, CDR2 SQIVND (reference sequence). V dropped 1 base and J dropped 3 bases, with 7 bases sitting between them. The CDR3: CASSIVGRYEQYF. CDR3 in DNA: TGTGCCAGTAGTATAGTGGGCCGCTACGAGCAGTACTTC.

This chain joins TRBV25-1 and TRBJ1-3, with D possibly matching TRBD1 (6 bases). Deletions cut 3 bases from V and 4 bases from J, with 16 bases between. Germline V CDR1 and CDR2: MGHDK, SYGVNS. CDR3 length: 16 amino acids. DNA for the CDR3: TGTGCCAGCAGTGACCGGGACACCAAAAGGGGAAACACCATATATTTT. The encoded protein is CASSDRDTKRGNTIYF.

The chain couples TRBV6-6 to TRBJ1-4; D is possibly TRBD1 (6 bases). Trimming removed 0 bases at V and 7 bases at J, with 15 bases between. The CDR3 is 16 residues long. Germline values: CDR1 MNHNY, CDR2 SVGAGI (reference sequence). The CDR3: CASSYSPGGEREKLFF. In DNA, the CDR3 is TGTGCCAGCAGTTACTCGCCGGGGGGCGAACGTGAAAAACTGTTTTTT.

J is TRBJ2-7 and V is TRBV28, with 8 bases lining up with TRBD2. The CDR3 covers 14 residues. Germline assignment: CDR1 MDHEN and CDR2 SYDVKM. The V segment lost 6 bases and the J segment 0 bases; nucleotides outside the gene matches: 4. The DNA for the CDR3 is TGTGCCAGCAGACACGGGACTAGCTCCTACGAGCAGTACTTC. Residues: CASRHGTSSYEQYF.

J is TRBJ2-3 and V is TRBV5-1; 10 nucleotides agree with TRBD2. This CDR3 is 17 amino acids long. Germline CDR1 SGHRS, CDR2 YFSETQ. The junction had 8 bases not matched to a gene; V was cut back by 0 bases and J by 4 bases. CDR3 in amino acids: CASSLASYLAGADTQYF. As DNA, the CDR3 is TGCGCCAGCAGCTTGGCCTCATACCTAGCGGGAGCAGATACGCAGTATTTT.

The V gene is TRBV4-1, the J gene TRBJ1-1; D is ambiguous. Germline CDR1 and CDR2: MGHRA and YSYEKL. V lost 6 bases, J lost 2 bases, and 16 bases lay in between. There are 15 residues in the CDR3. The chain's CDR3 is CASSPRVSANTEAFF. In nucleotides, the CDR3 is TGCGCCAGCAGTCCACGGGTCAGCGCAAACACTGAAGCTTTCTTT.

This rearrangement joins TRBV5-1 to TRBJ2-5, with 7 bases fitting TRBD1. The DNA end is a closer match to TRBJ2-7, so the J assignment may be wrong. CDR1 and CDR2 from the germline V gene are SGHRS and YFSETQ. The CDR3 has 14 residues. CDR3 residues: CASSGGQPPYEQYF. CDR3 bases: TGCGCCAGCAGCGGGGGACAGCCTCCGTACGAGCAGTACTTC.

This clone was counted a few times. The chain links TRBV9 to TRBJ1-1, with D tentatively TRBD1 (5 bases). Trimming took off 4 bases at V and 4 bases at J, with 17 bases between the two ends. Germline CDR1 is SGDLS and CDR2 is YYNGEE. This CDR3 region has 15 residues. CDR3 sequence: CASSPTGAQGTEAFF. The CDR3 coding sequence is TGTGCCAGCAGCCCCACTGGGGCTCAGGGCACTGAAGCTTTCTTT.

The chain joins TRBV5-6 to TRBJ1-6; unclear D gene. In germline, CDR1 is SGHDT, CDR2 YYEEEE. Trimming took off 4 bases at V and 8 bases at J, with 10 bases between the two ends. The CDR3 has 13 residues. The CDR3 region is CASSLVSDSPLHF. For the CDR3, the DNA is TGTGCCAGCAGCCTAGTGTCGGATTCACCCCTCCACTTT. The full variable domain, in which reference TRBV5-6 and TRBJ1-6 provide the parts outside the CDR3, is DAGVTQSPTHLIKTRGQQVTLRCSPKSGHDTVSWYQQALGQGPQFIFQYYEEEERQRGNFPDRFSGHQFPNYSSELNVNALLLGDSALYLCASSLVSDSPLHFGNGTRLTVT.

The rearrangement links TRBV18 to TRBJ2-7, with 14 bases fitting TRBD2. This CDR3 is built from 15 residues. CDR1 and CDR2 (germline): KGHSH, LQKENI. V lost 3 bases and J lost 6; bases outside the gene matches: 4. The CDR3 region has the DNA TGTGCCAGCTCACCTATAGGACTAGCGGGAGGCGAGCAGTACTTC. This translates into CASSPIGLAGGEQYF.

The gene calls are TRBV7-8 and TRBJ1-2; TRBD1 matches 8 bases. This CDR3 has 15 residues. The V and J ends lost 7 bases and 0 bases, in that order; junction bases with no gene match: 7. The germline CDR1 and CDR2 sequences are SGHVS and FQNEAQ. The CDR3 loop reads CASTSQGGANYGYTF. The CDR3 DNA reads as TGTGCCAGCACCTCACAGGGGGGAGCTAACTATGGCTACACCTTC.

The chain combines TRBV4-1 with TRBJ2-1, with TRBD2 as a possible D gene (6 bases). V was pared by 2 bases and J by 1 base, with 15 bases between. Germline loops: CDR1 MGHRA, CDR2 YSYEKL. CDR3 length: 17 residues. The CDR3 loop reads CASSQNPSGLSYNEQFF. As DNA, the CDR3 is TGCGCCAGCAGCCAAAACCCGAGCGGGTTATCCTACAATGAGCAGTTCTTC.

The rearrangement links TRBV7-2 to TRBJ2-1, with D hard to call. Germline V gene data show CDR1 as SGHTA and CDR2 as FQGNSA. The CDR3 has 15 residues. V lost 6 bases, J lost 2 bases, and 14 bases lay in between. This CDR3 reads CASSSNLSPYNEQFF. In DNA form, the CDR3 reads TGTGCCAGCAGTTCGAACTTAAGCCCCTACAATGAGCAGTTCTTC.

V and J are TRBV7-6 and TRBJ1-1, with 7 nucleotides matching TRBD1. V lost 5 bases and J lost 0; bases outside the gene matches: 12. CDR1 SGHVS and CDR2 FNYEAQ come from the germline V gene. The CDR3 is made up of 17 amino acids. In DNA form, the CDR3 reads TGTGCCAGCAGCGCGGGTCGACAGGGATTTATGAACACTGAAGCTTTCTTT. Its translation: CASSAGRQGFMNTEAFF.

In this sample, this clone turned up a few times. The chain joins TRBV9 to TRBJ2-2, with TRBD1 identical over 8 bases. The CDR3 consists of 16 residues. The V segment lost 0 bases and the J segment 4 bases; nucleotides outside the gene matches: 5. The V gene's germline CDR1 is SGDLS and CDR2 YYNGEE. CDR3 residues: CASSVASGGLTGELFF. The DNA of the CDR3 is TGTGCCAGCAGCGTAGCGTCAGGGGGCCTCACCGGGGAGCTGTTTTTT.

The rearrangement joins TRBV5-1 to TRBJ1-2, with D perhaps matching TRBD1 (5 bases). V was pared by 3 bases and J by 6 bases, with 18 bases between. There are 15 residues in the CDR3. Germline assignment: CDR1 SGHRS and CDR2 YFSETQ. The CDR3 coding sequence is TGCGCCAGCAGCTACCAAAACTCGGGGGGAGATGGCTACACCTTC. This encodes CASSYQNSGGDGYTF.

About this clone itself: This is likely a read error, given that the CDR3 carries no conserved phenylalanine or tryptophan at its end. No DNA is shown, since the ends of the CDR3 on it are uncertain; the CDR3 is the one TCRdb lists. The gene calls are TRBV4-1 and TRBJ1-2; the table's D gene call, TRBD1, was not cross checked with the DNA. The CDR3 numbers 14 amino acids, ends counted. Germline V gives CDR1 MGHRA, CDR2 YSYEKL. This CDR3 reads CASSRTPGQNHARV.

This chain connects TRBV19 to TRBJ2-1, with TRBD2 matching 8 bases. This CDR3 is 15 amino acids long. Germline trimming cut 3 bases from V and 0 bases from J; bases unmatched to any gene: 1. Germline V gene lookup returns CDR1 LNHDA and CDR2 SQIVND (reference sequence). The CDR3 nucleotides read TGTGCCAGTAGTATCCGGGGGGGCTCCTACAATGAGCAGTTCTTC. Its protein product is CASSIRGGSYNEQFF.

This rearrangement joins TRBV2 to TRBJ2-5; D is uncertain. Germline V gene sequence: CDR1 SNHLY, CDR2 FYNNEI. The ends were cut back, 2 bases at V and 2 bases at J, with 9 bases in the middle. This CDR3 spans 14 amino acids. In DNA, the CDR3 is TGTGCCAGCAGTGAACTTTACTCACAAGAGACCCAGTACTTC. Protein: CASSELYSQETQYF.

The chain joins TRBV30 to TRBJ1-2; 8 positions match TRBD1. Losses at the gene ends were 4 bases for V and 6 bases for J; bases not matched to a gene: 10. The CDR3 sequence is 14 residues long. CDR1 and CDR2 (germline): GTSNPN, SVGIG (reference sequence). The CDR3 region is CAWTTGAGADGYTF. The DNA of the CDR3 is TGTGCCTGGACGACAGGGGCGGGTGCGGATGGCTACACCTTC.

The chain recombines TRBV11-3 with TRBJ1-1; no reliable D call. Trimming took off 2 bases at V and 1 base at J, with 5 bases between the two ends. The CDR3 spans 13 residues. Germline-derived CDR1 and CDR2 are SGHNT and YENEEA. For the CDR3, the DNA is TGTGCCAGCAGCTTAAACAGGAACACTGAAGCTTTCTTT. This sequence encodes CASSLNRNTEAFF.